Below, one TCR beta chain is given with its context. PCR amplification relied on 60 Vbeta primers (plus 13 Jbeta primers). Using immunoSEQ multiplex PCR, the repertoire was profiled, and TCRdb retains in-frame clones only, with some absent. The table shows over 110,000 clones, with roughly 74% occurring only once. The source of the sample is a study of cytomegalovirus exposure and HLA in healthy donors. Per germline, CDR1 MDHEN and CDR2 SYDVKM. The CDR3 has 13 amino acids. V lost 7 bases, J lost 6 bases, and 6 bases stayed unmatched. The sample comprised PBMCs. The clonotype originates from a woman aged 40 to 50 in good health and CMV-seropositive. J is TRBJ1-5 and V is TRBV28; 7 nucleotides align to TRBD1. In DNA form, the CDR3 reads TGTGCCAGCAACGACAGGGTCTTTCAGCCCCAGCATTTT. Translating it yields CASNDRVFQPQHF.